These 26 T cell receptor beta chains share one sample of origin, sequenced in a study of T cells in Graves' hyperthyroidism and ophthalmopathy. The CDR3 regions of TCR beta were amplified from RNA transcripts. HTBI primers were employed in a first-round RT-PCR of the TCR CDR3. TCRdb passed the multiplex PCR reads through MiXCR, listing each CDR3 protein once. Of 450,000 to 700,000 distinct CDR3 sequences listed, roughly 50% are singletons. The sequenced sample was peripheral blood or thyroid tissue (not recorded which). All receptors derive from an adult woman with Graves' disease, either hyperthyroidism or ophthalmopathy (not recorded which).

The V call is TRBV7-9, the J call TRBJ1-3; D is possibly TRBD1 (6 bases). Trimming stripped 6 bases from V and 2 bases from J, with 14 bases between. CDR1 SEHNR and CDR2 FQNEAQ come from the germline V gene (reference sequence). There are 15 residues in the CDR3. CDR3 loop: CASRTQGITGNTIYF. CDR3 DNA: TGTGCCAGCAGAACACAGGGAATCACTGGAAACACCATATATTTT.

The chain employs TRBV7-9 and TRBJ1-5, with D maybe TRBD1 (5 bases). The length of the CDR3 is 14 residues. The germline CDR1 and CDR2 sequences are SEHNR and FQNEAQ (reference sequence). The V and J ends lost 4 bases and 9 bases respectively, with 16 bases between them. DNA of the CDR3: TGTGCCAGCAGCTACCTCAGGGAACAAGGGCCCCAGCATTTT. Amino acids: CASSYLREQGPQHF. The full variable domain, completed using reference TRBV7-9 and TRBJ1-5, is DTGVSQNPRHKITKRGQNVTFRCDPISEHNRLYWYRQTLGQGPEFLTYFQNEAQLEKSRLLSDRFSAERPKGSFSTLEIQRTEQGDSAMYLCASSYLREQGPQHFGDGTRLSIL.

This clonotype was detected ten times or more. This chain uses TRBV29-1 with TRBJ2-5, with TRBD2 matching over 9 bases. In germline, CDR1 is SQVTM, CDR2 ANQGSEA. Trimming at V came to 6 bases and at J to 4 bases, leaving 9 bases not matched to a gene. The CDR3 runs to 14 residues. The CDR3 DNA reads as TGCAGCGTGGTAGCGGGAGCGAGGACAGAGACCCAGTACTTC. This codes for CSVVAGARTETQYF.

The chain is built from TRBV5-4 and TRBJ1-6, with a weak D call TRBD1 (5 bases). The CDR3 has 15 amino acids. The V gene lost 4 bases and the J gene lost 7 bases, with 15 bases spanning the gap. Germline assignment: CDR1 SGHNT and CDR2 YYREEE (reference sequence). The CDR3 DNA is TGTGCCAGCAGCACCAGGGCTGATAAGAATTCACCCCTCCACTTT. Translation: CASSTRADKNSPLHF.

This clonotype was recorded only once. The chain recombines TRBV20-1 with TRBJ2-5; 9 bases align to TRBD2. Germline CDR1 DFQATT, CDR2 SNEGSKA (reference sequence). The CDR3 covers 14 residues. After removal of 6 bases from V and 5 bases from J, the junction contained 10 bases not matched to a gene. This chain's CDR3 is CSAMSVTSGETQYF. In nucleotides, the CDR3 is TGCAGTGCCATGTCCGTAACTAGCGGGGAGACCCAGTACTTC.

This clonotype was counted at least ten times. The chain joins TRBV15 to TRBJ2-5; 7 bases line up with TRBD1. The CDR3 covers 15 residues. The V and J ends lost 0 bases and 5 bases, in that order; junction bases with no gene match: 6. Germline CDR1 reads LNHNV; CDR2 reads YYDKDF (reference sequence). The CDR3 spells CATSRDRQGGETQYF. The DNA for the CDR3 is TGTGCCACCAGCAGAGATAGACAGGGCGGCGAGACCCAGTACTTC. The complete variable domain, with remaining parts taken from reference TRBV15 and TRBJ2-5, reads DAMVIQNPRYQVTQFGKPVTLSCSQTLNHNVMYWYQQKSSQAPKLLFHYYDKDFNNEADTPDNFQSRRPNTSFCFLDIRSPGLGDTAMYLCATSRDRQGGETQYFGPGTRLLVL.

The chain uses TRBV5-1 and TRBJ1-1; D ambiguous. The CDR3 runs 16 residues. CDR1 is SGHRS and CDR2 is YFSETQ in the germline V gene. The V gene lost 0 bases and the J gene lost 0 bases, with 12 bases spanning the gap. The CDR3 sequence is CASSLERSGLNTEAFF. The CDR3 DNA sequence: TGCGCCAGCAGCTTGGAGCGGTCAGGCTTGAACACTGAAGCTTTCTTT.

The chain joins TRBV10-3 to TRBJ2-7; 7 nucleotides align to TRBD2. The germline gives CDR1 ENHRY, CDR2 SYGVKD. V lost 5 bases and J lost 0; bases outside the gene matches: 10. CDR3 length: 16 residues. CDR3 loop: CAISTVLATSSYEQYF. The CDR3 DNA follows: TGTGCCATCAGTACCGTACTAGCGACGAGCTCCTACGAGCAGTACTTC.

The J gene is TRBJ2-1, the V gene TRBV6-5, with 8 nucleotides matching TRBD2. The CDR3 runs 16 residues. V shed 5 bases, J shed 6 bases, and the junction held 12 bases outside the gene matches. Germline V CDR1 and CDR2: MNHEY, SVGAGI. The CDR3 DNA is TGTGCCAGCAGTGAATATGCGGGAGGTACTATCAATGAGCAGTTCTTC. Its translation: CASSEYAGGTINEQFF.

The chain couples TRBV7-2 to TRBJ1-5; TRBD1 matches at 7 bases. Germline V CDR1 and CDR2: SGHTA, FQGNSA. This CDR3 comprises 15 residues. J lost 4 bases, V lost 2 bases, and 5 bases had no gene match. The CDR3 nucleotides are TGTGCCAGCAGCTTACAGGGGGGGACTAATCAGCCCCAGCATTTT. Translation: CASSLQGGTNQPQHF.

The genes are TRBV25-1 and TRBJ1-2; no clear D. Germline lookup yields CDR1 MGHDK and CDR2 SYGVNS. Trimming took off 3 bases at V and 7 bases at J, with 6 bases between the two ends. The CDR3 sequence is 11 residues long. In DNA, the CDR3 is TGTGCCAGCAGTGACATTTTTGGCTACACCTTC. Its protein is CASSDIFGYTF.

This clonotype was picked up a small number of times. Here the CDR3 reads CATGLAGPDSPLHF. The CDR3 DNA sequence: TGTGCCACCGGCCTGGCAGGGCCAGATTCACCCCTCCACTTT. The chain recombines TRBV10-3 with TRBJ1-6, with D perhaps matching TRBD1 (5 bases). V lost 10 bases to trimming and J lost 8 bases, with 18 bases between them. Germline assignment: CDR1 ENHRY and CDR2 SYGVKD. The CDR3 runs 14 residues.

This clonotype was observed many times. This sequence joins TRBV7-6 and TRBJ2-7, with 7 bases matching TRBD2. Per the germline V gene, CDR1 is SGHVS and CDR2 is FNYEAQ. The CDR3 covers 14 residues. Trimming removed 5 bases from V and 4 bases from J; junction bases left unmatched: 8. The CDR3, as DNA: TGTGCCAGCAGCCCCACTAGCGATGGGTACGAGCAGTACTTC. It translates to CASSPTSDGYEQYF.

This clonotype was counted ten times or more. The chain carries TRBV7-9 and TRBJ1-5; D perhaps matches TRBD1 (5 bases). CDR3 length equals 15 residues. The V end was cut by 1 base, the J end by 5 bases, with 12 bases between. Germline loops: CDR1 SEHNR, CDR2 FQNEAQ (reference sequence). CDR3 coding DNA: TGTGCCAGCAGCTTAGGAGGGACGGTATATCAGCCCCAGCATTTT. Translated: CASSLGGTVYQPQHF.

This clonotype was detected only a few times. The chain carries TRBV7-2 and TRBJ1-1; tentatively, D is TRBD1 (5 bases). V was pared by 6 bases and J by 1 base, with 12 bases between. The CDR3 is 14 amino acids. CDR1 and CDR2 from the germline V gene are SGHTA and FQGNSA. CDR3 DNA: TGTGCCAGCAGACCAGGGTCGTCGAACACTGAAGCTTTCTTT. Translated: CASRPGSSNTEAFF.

This sequence joins TRBV7-2 and TRBJ1-2; D call uncertain. Germline CDR1 reads SGHTA; CDR2 reads FQGNSA. Between the trimmed V and J ends, which lost 5 bases and 2 bases, there was a span of 12 bases. CDR3 size: 14 residues. Here the CDR3 reads CASSPRGVNYGYTF. The DNA of the CDR3 is TGTGCCAGCAGCCCCCGAGGAGTAAACTATGGCTACACCTTC.

This rearrangement joins TRBV19 to TRBJ1-5; a possible D gene is TRBD1 (5 bases). The CDR3 length is 13 residues. Germline values: CDR1 LNHDA, CDR2 SQIVND (reference sequence). V lost 8 bases and J lost 4, with 12 bases in between. CDR3 sequence (DNA): TGTGCCAGTTCGGTCAGGGTTAATCAGCCCCAGCATTTT. It encodes CASSVRVNQPQHF.

This clonotype was detected many times. The chain is built from TRBV28 and TRBJ1-1, with TRBD1 identical over 7 bases. Trimming took 6 bases from V and 5 from J; bases not matched to a gene: 9. There are 14 residues in the CDR3. Germline assignment: CDR1 MDHEN and CDR2 SYDVKM. As DNA, the CDR3 is TGTGCCAGCAGCTTAAGGGGGCTCGGGACTGAAGCTTTCTTT. It encodes CASSLRGLGTEAFF.

This clonotype was observed at least ten times. This chain connects TRBV6-5 to TRBJ1-2, with 8 bases aligning to TRBD1. The CDR3 totals 15 residues. With 0 bases clipped from V and 3 bases from J, the junction kept 3 bases outside the gene matches. Germline lookup yields CDR1 MNHEY and CDR2 SVGAGI. In nucleotides, the CDR3 is TGTGCCAGCAGTTACTCTTCGGACAGGGACTATGGCTACACCTTC. Its translation: CASSYSSDRDYGYTF.

The count of this clonotype is one. The chain couples TRBV19 to TRBJ1-2; 8 bases match TRBD1. The germline CDR1 and CDR2 sequences are LNHDA and SQIVND (reference sequence). The J segment lost 2 bases and the V segment lost 3 bases, leaving 2 bases of the junction unmatched. This CDR3 comprises 14 residues. CDR3 sequence (DNA): TGTGCCAGTAGTATCCCAGGGGGCAACTATGGCTACACCTTC. Residues: CASSIPGGNYGYTF.

This sequence joins TRBV7-8 and TRBJ2-7, with 9 bases identical to TRBD1. This CDR3 is 14 amino acids long. Trimming cost V 3 bases and J 6 bases; bases outside gene matches: 6. Looked up from germline, CDR1 is SGHVS and CDR2 is FQNEAQ. The DNA of the CDR3 is TGTGCCAGCAGCTTGTCCGGGACAGGGCTCGAGCAGTACTTC. Encoded protein: CASSLSGTGLEQYF.

A few counts support this clonotype. The chain has TRBV10-3 and TRBJ2-5; TRBD2 matches at 12 bases. The V gene end was trimmed by 8 bases and the J gene end by 5 bases; junction bases not matched to a gene: 9. Germline lookup yields CDR1 ENHRY and CDR2 SYGVKD. This CDR3 is 15 amino acids long. CDR3 region: CAIAGLAGGPETQYF. The DNA of the CDR3 is TGTGCCATCGCGGGCCTAGCGGGGGGGCCTGAGACCCAGTACTTC.

This clonotype was observed at least ten times. V usage is TRBV13 and J usage is TRBJ1-1; tentatively, D is TRBD1 (5 bases). Germline CDR1 reads PRHDT; CDR2 reads FYEKMQ (reference sequence). The CDR3 has 13 residues. Deletions cut 0 bases from V and 7 bases from J, with 9 bases between. The CDR3 bases are TGTGCCAGCAGCTTAGGCCGGGGCTTTGAAGCTTTCTTT. Translated: CASSLGRGFEAFF.

The table lists this clonotype with many counts. This chain uses TRBV18 with TRBJ1-2; the D gene is possibly TRBD1 (6 bases). The V and J ends lost 3 bases and 6 bases respectively, with 11 bases between them. CDR1 is KGHSH, CDR2 LQKENI, per germline. CDR3 length: 13 amino acids. The DNA of the CDR3 is TGTGCCAGCTCACCCACAGGGAGAGATGGCTACACCTTC. Translation: CASSPTGRDGYTF.

This clonotype was seen at least ten times. The chain uses TRBV4-1 and TRBJ2-7; D uncertain. The CDR3 covers 13 residues. Trimming removed 4 bases at V and 3 bases at J, with 10 bases between. CDR1 MGHRA and CDR2 YSYEKL come from the germline V gene. The CDR3 spells CASSPAWSYEQYF. CDR3 in DNA: TGCGCCAGCAGCCCAGCATGGAGCTACGAGCAGTACTTC.

This clonotype was detected only a few times. V is TRBV10-3 and J is TRBJ2-2; perhaps D is TRBD1 or TRBD2 (6 bases each). The germline V gene encodes CDR1 ENHRY and CDR2 SYGVKD. This CDR3 region has 14 residues. The V gene lost 6 bases and the J gene lost 7 bases, with 15 bases spanning the gap. The CDR3 protein is CAIRNSRGGGELFF. The CDR3 DNA reads as TGTGCCATCAGGAACAGCAGGGGAGGCGGGGAGCTGTTTTTT.